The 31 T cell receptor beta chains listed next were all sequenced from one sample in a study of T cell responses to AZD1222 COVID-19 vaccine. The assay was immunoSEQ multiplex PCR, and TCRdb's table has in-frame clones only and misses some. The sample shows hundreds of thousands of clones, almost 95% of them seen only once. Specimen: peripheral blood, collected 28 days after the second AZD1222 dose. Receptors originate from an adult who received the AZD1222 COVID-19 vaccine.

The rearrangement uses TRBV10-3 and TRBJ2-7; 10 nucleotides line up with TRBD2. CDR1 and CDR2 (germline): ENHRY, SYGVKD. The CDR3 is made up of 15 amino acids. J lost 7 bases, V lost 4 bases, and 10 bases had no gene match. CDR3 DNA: TGTGCCATCAGTGGGACAGCGGGGGGGCCCCCTGAGCAGTACTTC. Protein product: CAISGTAGGPPEQYF.

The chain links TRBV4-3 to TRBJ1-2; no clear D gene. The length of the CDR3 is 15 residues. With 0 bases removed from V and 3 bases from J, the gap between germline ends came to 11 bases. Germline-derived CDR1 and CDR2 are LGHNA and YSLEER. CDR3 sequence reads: CASSQDETVDYGYTF. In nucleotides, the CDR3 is TGCGCCAGCAGCCAAGACGAGACGGTTGACTATGGCTACACCTTC.

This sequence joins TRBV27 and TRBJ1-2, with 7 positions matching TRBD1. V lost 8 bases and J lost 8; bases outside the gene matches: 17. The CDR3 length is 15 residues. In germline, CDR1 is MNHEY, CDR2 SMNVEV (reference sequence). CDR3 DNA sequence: TGTGCCAGCGGCGAACAGGGGCCCCAACTATGGGGCTACACCTTC. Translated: CASGEQGPQLWGYTF.

CDR3 amino acids: CASAGDRNQPQHF. CDR3 coding DNA: TGTGCCAGCGCAGGGGACAGAAATCAGCCCCAGCATTTT. The gene calls are TRBV19 and TRBJ1-5; TRBD1 aligns across 7 bases. Germline V gives CDR1 LNHDA, CDR2 SQIVND (reference sequence). This CDR3 has 13 amino acids. After removal of 9 bases from V and 4 bases from J, the junction contained 6 bases not matched to a gene.

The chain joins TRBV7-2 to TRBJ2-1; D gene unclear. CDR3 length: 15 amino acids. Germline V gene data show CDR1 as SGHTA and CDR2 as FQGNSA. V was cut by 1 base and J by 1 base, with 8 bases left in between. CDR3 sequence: CASSLVDWSYNEQFF. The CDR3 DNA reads TGTGCCAGCAGCTTAGTCGACTGGTCCTACAATGAGCAGTTCTTC.

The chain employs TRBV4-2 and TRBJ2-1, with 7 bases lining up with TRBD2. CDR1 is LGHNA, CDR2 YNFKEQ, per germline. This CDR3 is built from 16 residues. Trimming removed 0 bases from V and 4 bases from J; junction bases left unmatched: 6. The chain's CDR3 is CASSQDHSGAYNEQFF. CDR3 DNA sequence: TGTGCCAGCAGCCAAGATCACAGCGGGGCTTACAATGAGCAGTTCTTC.

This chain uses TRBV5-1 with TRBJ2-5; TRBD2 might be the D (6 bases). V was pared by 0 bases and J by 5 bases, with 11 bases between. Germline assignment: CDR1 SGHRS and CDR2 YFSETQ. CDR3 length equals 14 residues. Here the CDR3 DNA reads TGCGCCAGCAGCTTGGCCAGTCGGGGGGAGACCCAGTACTTC. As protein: CASSLASRGETQYF.

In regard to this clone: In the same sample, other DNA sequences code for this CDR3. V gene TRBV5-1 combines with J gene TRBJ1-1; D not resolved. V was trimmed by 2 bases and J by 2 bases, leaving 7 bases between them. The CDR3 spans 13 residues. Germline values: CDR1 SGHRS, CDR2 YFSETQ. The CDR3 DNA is TGCGCCAGCAGCTTCGAGGGAAACACTGAAGCTTTCTTT. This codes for CASSFEGNTEAFF. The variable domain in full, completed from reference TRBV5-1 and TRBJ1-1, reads KAGVTQTPRYLIKTRGQQVTLSCSPISGHRSVSWYQQTPGQGLQFLFEYFSETQRNKGNFPGRFSGRQFSNSRSEMNVSTLELGDSALYLCASSFEGNTEAFFGQGTRLTVV.

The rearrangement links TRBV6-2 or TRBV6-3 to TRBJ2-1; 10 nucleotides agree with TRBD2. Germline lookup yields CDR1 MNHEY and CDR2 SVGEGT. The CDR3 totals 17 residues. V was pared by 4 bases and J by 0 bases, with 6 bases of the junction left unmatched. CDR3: CASSFEAGGLSYNEQFF. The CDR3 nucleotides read TGTGCCAGCAGTTTCGAAGCGGGAGGGCTCTCCTACAATGAGCAGTTCTTC.

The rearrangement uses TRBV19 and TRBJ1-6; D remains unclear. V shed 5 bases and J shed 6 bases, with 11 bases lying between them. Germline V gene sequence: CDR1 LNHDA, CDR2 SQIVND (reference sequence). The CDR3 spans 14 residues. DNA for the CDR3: TGTGCCAGTAGTTCTACTGAGGGTAATTCACCCCTCCACTTT. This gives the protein CASSSTEGNSPLHF.

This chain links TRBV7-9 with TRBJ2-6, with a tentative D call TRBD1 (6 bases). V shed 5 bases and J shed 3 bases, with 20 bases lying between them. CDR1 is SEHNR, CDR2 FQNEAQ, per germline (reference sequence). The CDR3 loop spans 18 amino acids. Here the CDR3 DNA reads TGTGCCAGCAGCAGACTCACAGGGCCCGGAGGTGGGGCCAACGTCCTGACTTTC. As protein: CASSRLTGPGGGANVLTF.

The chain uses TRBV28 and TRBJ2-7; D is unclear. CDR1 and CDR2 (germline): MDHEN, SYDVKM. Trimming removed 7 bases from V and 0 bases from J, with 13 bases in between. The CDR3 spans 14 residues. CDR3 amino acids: CASKRDLGSYEQYF. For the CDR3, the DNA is TGTGCCAGCAAACGAGATCTGGGCTCCTACGAGCAGTACTTC. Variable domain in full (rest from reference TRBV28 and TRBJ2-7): DVKVTQSSRYLVKRTGEKVFLECVQDMDHENMFWYRQDPGLGLRLIYFSYDVKMKEKGDIPEGYSVSREKKERFSLILESASTNQTSMYLCASKRDLGSYEQYFGPGTRLTVT.

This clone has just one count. The CDR3 nucleotides are TGTGCCAGCAGCGCCACACAGGGTAGGCACCTCCACTTT. Protein sequence: CASSATQGRHLHF. The V call is TRBV14, the J call TRBJ1-6, with D possibly being TRBD1 (6 bases). The V gene lost 5 bases and the J gene lost 15 bases, with 17 bases spanning the gap. Germline lookup yields CDR1 SGHDN and CDR2 FVKESK. The CDR3 totals 13 residues.

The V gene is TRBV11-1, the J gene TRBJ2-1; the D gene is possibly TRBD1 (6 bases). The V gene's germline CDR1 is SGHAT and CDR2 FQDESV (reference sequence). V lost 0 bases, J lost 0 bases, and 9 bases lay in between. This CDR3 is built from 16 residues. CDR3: CASSLAQGFSYNEQFF. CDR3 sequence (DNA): TGTGCCAGCAGCTTAGCACAGGGCTTCTCCTACAATGAGCAGTTCTTC.

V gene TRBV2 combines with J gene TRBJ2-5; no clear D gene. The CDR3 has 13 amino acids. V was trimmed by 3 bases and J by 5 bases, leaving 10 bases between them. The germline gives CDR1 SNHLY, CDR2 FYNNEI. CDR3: CASSDVSVETQYF. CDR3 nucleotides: TGTGCCAGCAGTGATGTTAGTGTGGAGACCCAGTACTTC.

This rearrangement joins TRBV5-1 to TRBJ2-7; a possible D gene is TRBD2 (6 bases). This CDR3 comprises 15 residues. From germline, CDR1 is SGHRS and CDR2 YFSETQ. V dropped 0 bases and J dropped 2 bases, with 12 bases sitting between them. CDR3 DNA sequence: TGCGCCAGCAGCTTGGGCGGGGCAGAAGCCTACGAGCAGTACTTC. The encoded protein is CASSLGGAEAYEQYF.

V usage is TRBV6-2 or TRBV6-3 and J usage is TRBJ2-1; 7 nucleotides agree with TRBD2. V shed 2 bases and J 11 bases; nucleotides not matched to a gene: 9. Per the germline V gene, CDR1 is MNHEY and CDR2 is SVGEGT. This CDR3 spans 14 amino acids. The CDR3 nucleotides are TGTGCCAGCAGTTACGACTTGAGGGAGGGCAAGCAGTTCTTC. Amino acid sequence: CASSYDLREGKQFF.

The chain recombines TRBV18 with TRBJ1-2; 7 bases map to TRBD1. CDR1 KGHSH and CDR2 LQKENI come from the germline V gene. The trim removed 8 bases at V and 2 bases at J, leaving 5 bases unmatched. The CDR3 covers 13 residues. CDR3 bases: TGTGCCAGCGTCAAGACAGGGAACTATGGCTACACCTTC. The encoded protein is CASVKTGNYGYTF.

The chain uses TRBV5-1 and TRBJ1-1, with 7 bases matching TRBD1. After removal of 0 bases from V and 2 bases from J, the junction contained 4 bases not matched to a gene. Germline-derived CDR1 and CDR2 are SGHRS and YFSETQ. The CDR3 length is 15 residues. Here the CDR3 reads CASSLDRGYNTEAFF. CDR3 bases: TGCGCCAGCAGCTTGGACAGGGGATATAACACTGAAGCTTTCTTT.

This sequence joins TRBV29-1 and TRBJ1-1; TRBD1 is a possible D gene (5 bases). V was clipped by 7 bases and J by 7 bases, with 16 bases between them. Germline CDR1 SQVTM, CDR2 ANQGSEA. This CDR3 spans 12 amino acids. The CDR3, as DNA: TGCAGCGCCGGAGGCCAGGGAATTGAAGCTTTCTTT. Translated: CSAGGQGIEAFF.

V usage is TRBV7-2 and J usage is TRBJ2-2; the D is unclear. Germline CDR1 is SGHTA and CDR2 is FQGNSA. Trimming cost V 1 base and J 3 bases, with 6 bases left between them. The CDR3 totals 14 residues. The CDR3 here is CASSLEQHTGELFF. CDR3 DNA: TGTGCCAGCAGCTTAGAACAACACACCGGGGAGCTGTTTTTT.

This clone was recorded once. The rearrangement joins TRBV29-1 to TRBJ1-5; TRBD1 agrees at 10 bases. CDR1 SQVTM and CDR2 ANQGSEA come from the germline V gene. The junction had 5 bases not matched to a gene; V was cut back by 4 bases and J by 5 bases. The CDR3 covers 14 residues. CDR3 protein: CSVASGTGDQPQHF. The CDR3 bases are TGCAGCGTTGCTTCTGGGACAGGGGATCAGCCCCAGCATTTT.

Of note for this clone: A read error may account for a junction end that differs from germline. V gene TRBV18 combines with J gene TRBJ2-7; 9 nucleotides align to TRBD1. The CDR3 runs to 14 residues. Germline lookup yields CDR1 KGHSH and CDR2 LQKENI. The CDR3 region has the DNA TGTGCCAGCTCAGCTACAGGGGGCTCCTCCGAGCAGTACTTC. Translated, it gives CASSATGGSSEQYF.

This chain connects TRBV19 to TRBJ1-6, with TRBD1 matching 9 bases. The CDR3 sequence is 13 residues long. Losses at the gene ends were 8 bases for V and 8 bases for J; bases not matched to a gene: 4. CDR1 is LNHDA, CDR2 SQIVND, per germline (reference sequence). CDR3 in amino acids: CASGDRADSPLHF. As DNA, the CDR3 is TGTGCCAGTGGGGACAGGGCGGATTCACCCCTCCACTTT.

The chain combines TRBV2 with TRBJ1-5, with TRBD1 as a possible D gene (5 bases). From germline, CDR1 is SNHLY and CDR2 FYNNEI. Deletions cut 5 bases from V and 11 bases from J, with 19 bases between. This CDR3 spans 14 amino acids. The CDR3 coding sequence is TGTGCCAGCAGTTCTCAGGGACCCAGGAGTGCCCAGCATTTT. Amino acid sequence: CASSSQGPRSAQHF.

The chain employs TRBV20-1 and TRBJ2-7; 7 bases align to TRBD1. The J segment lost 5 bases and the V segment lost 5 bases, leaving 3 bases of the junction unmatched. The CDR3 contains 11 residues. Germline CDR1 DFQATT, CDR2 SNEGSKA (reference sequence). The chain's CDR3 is CSAYRGHEQYF. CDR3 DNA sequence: TGCAGTGCTTACAGGGGCCACGAGCAGTACTTC.

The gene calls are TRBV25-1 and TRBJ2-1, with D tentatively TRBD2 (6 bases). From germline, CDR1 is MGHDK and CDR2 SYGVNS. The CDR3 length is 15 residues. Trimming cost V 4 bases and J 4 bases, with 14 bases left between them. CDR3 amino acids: CASSGGNGGYNEQFF. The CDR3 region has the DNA TGTGCCAGCAGTGGGGGTAACGGGGGATACAATGAGCAGTTCTTC.

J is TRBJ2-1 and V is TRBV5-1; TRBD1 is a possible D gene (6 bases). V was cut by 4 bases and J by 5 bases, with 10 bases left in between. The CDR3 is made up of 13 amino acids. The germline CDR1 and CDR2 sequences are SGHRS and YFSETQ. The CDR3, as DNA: TGCGCCAGCAGCATAGGACAGAACAATGAGCAGTTCTTC. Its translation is CASSIGQNNEQFF.

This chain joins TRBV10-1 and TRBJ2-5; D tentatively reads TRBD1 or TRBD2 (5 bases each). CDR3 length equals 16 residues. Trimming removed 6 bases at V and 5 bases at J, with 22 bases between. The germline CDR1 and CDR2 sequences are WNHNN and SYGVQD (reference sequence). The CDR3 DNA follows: TGCGCCAGCAGCTCCATTGGGCGGGTCTGGGGGGAGACCCAGTACTTC. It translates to CASSSIGRVWGETQYF.

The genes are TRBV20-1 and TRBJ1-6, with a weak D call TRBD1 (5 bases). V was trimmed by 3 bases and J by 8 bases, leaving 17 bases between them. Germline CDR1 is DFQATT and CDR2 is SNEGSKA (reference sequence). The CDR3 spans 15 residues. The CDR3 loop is CSASWVPTGDSPLHF. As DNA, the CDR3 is TGCAGTGCTAGTTGGGTTCCGACGGGGGATTCACCCCTCCACTTT.

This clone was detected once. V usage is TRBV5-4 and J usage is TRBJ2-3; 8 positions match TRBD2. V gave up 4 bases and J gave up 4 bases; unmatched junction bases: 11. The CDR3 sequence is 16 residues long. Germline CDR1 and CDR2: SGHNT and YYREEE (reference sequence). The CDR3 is CASSPLGRGAADTQYF. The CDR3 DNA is TGTGCCAGCAGCCCCTTGGGGCGGGGGGCCGCAGATACGCAGTATTTT.